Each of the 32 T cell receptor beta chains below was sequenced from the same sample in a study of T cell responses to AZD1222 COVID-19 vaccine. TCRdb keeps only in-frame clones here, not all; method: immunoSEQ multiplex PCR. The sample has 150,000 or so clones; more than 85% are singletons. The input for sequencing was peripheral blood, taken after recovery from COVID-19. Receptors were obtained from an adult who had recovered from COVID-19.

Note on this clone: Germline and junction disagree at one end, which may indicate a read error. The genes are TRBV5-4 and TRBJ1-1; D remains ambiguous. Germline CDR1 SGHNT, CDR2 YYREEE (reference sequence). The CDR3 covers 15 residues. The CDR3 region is CASRLDEGLNTEAFF. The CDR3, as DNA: TGTGCCAGCAGGTTGGACGAGGGCTTGAACACTGAAGCTTTCTTT.

The CDR3 sequence is CASSLLAGGRNEQFF. In nucleotides, the CDR3 is TGTGCCAGCAGTCTTCTAGCGGGAGGGCGCAATGAGCAGTTCTTC. This chain uses TRBV2 with TRBJ2-1, with TRBD2 identical over 12 bases. The CDR3 contains 15 residues. Germline CDR1 reads SNHLY; CDR2 reads FYNNEI. The ends lost 5 bases at V and 6 bases at J; junction bases unmatched: 5.

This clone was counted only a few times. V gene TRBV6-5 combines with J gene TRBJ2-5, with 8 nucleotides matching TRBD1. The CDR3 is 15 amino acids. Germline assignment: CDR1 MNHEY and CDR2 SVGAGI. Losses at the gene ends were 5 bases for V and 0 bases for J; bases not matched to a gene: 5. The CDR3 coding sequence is TGTGCCAGCAGTAGGACAGGGAAGGACCAAGAGACCCAGTACTTC. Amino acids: CASSRTGKDQETQYF.

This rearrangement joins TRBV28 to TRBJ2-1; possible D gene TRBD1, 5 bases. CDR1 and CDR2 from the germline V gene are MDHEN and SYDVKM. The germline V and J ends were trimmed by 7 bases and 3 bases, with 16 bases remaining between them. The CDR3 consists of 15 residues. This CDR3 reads CASTQSLGDYNEQFF. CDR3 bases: TGTGCCAGCACCCAAAGTCTAGGGGACTACAATGAGCAGTTCTTC.

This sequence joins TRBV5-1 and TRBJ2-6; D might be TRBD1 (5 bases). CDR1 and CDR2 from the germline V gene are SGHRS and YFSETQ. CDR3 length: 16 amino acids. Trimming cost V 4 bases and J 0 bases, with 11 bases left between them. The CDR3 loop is CASSLDTHSGANVLTF. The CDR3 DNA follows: TGCGCCAGCAGCCTGGACACACACTCTGGGGCCAACGTCCTGACTTTC.

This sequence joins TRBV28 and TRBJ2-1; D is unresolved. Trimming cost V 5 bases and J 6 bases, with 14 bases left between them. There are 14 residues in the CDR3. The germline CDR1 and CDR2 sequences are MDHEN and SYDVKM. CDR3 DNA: TGTGCCAGCAGTCTCCCAGAGCCCGTCAATGAGCAGTTCTTC. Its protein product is CASSLPEPVNEQFF.

Here the CDR3 DNA reads TGTGCCAGCAGCCAAGATGGCGGGCCTGGGGGTGGCTACACCTTC. As protein: CASSQDGGPGGGYTF. The chain carries TRBV3-1 (or the pseudogene TRBV3-2) and TRBJ1-2; a possible D gene is TRBD1 (5 bases). The CDR3 is 15 amino acids. V lost 0 bases to trimming and J lost 7 bases, with 15 bases between them. Germline assignment: CDR1 LGHDT and CDR2 YNNKEL (reference sequence).

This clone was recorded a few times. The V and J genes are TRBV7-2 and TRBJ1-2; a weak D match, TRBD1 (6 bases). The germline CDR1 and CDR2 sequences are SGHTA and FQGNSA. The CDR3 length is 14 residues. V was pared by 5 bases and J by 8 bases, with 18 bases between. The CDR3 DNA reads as TGTGCCAGCAGCCCCGGAGGGGGGCAGAGGGGCTACACCTTC. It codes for CASSPGGGQRGYTF.

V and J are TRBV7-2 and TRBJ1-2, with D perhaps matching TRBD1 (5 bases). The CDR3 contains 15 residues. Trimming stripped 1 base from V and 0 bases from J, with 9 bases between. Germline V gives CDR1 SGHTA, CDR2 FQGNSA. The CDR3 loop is CASSLDRSTNYGYTF. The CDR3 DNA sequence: TGTGCCAGCAGCTTAGACAGGAGCACTAACTATGGCTACACCTTC.

CDR3 DNA: TGTGCCAGCAGTGAATTGCGGGAGGGCCACGACGAGCAGTACTTC. Translation: CASSELREGHDEQYF. The chain links TRBV2 to TRBJ2-7; TRBD2 agrees at 9 bases. V trimming: 2 bases; J trimming: 5 bases; junction bases outside the gene matches: 7. Germline V gene data show CDR1 as SNHLY and CDR2 as FYNNEI. The CDR3 has 15 amino acids. Full variable domain (rest looked up from reference TRBV2 and TRBJ2-7): EPEVTQTPSHQVTQMGQEVILRCVPISNHLYFYWYRQILGQKVEFLVSFYNNEISEKSEIFDDQFSVERPDGSNFTLKIRSTKLEDSAMYFCASSELREGHDEQYFGPGTRLTVT.

CDR3 nucleotide sequence: TGTGCCAGTAGTTTTGACAGGGCCTTCTCCTACGAGCAGTACTTC. Its translation is CASSFDRAFSYEQYF. The V and J genes are TRBV19 and TRBJ2-7; 7 bases are shared with TRBD1. V lost 5 bases to trimming and J lost 0 bases; unmatched junction nucleotides: 7. From germline, CDR1 is LNHDA and CDR2 SQIVND (reference sequence). The CDR3 loop spans 15 amino acids.

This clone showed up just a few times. Here the CDR3 DNA reads TGTGCCATCAGTGGTTCAGGGCTTCCTAACTATGGCTACACCTTC. The encoded protein is CAISGSGLPNYGYTF. The chain links TRBV10-3 to TRBJ1-2; tentatively, D is TRBD1 (5 bases). V lost 4 bases, J lost 0 bases, and 12 bases lay in between. CDR3 length: 15 amino acids. Germline values: CDR1 ENHRY, CDR2 SYGVKD.

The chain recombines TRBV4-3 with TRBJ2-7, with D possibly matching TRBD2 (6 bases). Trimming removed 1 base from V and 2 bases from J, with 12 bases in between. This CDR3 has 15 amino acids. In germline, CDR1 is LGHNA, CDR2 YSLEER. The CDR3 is CASSQVFGGPYEQYF. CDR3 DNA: TGCGCCAGCAGCCAAGTGTTCGGGGGTCCCTACGAGCAGTACTTC.

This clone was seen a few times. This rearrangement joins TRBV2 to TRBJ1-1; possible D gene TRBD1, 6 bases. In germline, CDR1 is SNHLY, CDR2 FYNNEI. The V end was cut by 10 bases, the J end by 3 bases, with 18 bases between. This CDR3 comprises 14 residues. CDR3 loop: CAINKRGAYTEAFF. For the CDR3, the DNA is TGTGCCATCAACAAAAGGGGGGCCTACACTGAAGCTTTCTTT.

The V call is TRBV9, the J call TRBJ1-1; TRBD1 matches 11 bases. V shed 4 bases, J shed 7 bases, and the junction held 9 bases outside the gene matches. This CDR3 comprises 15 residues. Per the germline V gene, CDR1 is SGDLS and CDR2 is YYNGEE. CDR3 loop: CASSPFRTGGIEAFF. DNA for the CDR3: TGTGCCAGCAGCCCTTTCCGGACAGGGGGCATTGAAGCTTTCTTT.

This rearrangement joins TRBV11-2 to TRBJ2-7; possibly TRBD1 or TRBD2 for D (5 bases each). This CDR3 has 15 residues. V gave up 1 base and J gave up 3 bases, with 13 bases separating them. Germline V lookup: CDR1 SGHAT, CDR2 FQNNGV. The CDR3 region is CASSLVALGVYEQYF. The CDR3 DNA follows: TGTGCCAGCAGCTTAGTGGCTTTGGGGGTCTACGAGCAGTACTTC.

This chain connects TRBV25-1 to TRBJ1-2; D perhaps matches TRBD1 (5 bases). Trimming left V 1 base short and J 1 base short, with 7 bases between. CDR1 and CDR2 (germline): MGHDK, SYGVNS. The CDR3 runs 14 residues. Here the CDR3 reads CASSELGGNYGYTF. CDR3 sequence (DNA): TGTGCCAGCAGTGAATTGGGGGGTAACTATGGCTACACCTTC.

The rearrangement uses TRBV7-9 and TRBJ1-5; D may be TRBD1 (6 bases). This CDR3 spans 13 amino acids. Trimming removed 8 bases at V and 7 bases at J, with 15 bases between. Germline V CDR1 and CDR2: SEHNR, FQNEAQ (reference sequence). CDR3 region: CASGRGVGQPQHF. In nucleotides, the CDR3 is TGTGCCAGCGGAAGGGGGGTAGGCCAGCCCCAGCATTTT.

The DNA of the CDR3 is TGCAGCGTGCGGGACTCCTTATTGCTGAACACTGAAGCTTTCTTT. This translates into CSVRDSLLLNTEAFF. V and J are TRBV29-1 and TRBJ1-1, with TRBD1 as a possible D gene (5 bases). The V end was cut by 6 bases, the J end by 0 bases, with 17 bases between. This CDR3 region has 15 residues. Per germline, CDR1 SQVTM and CDR2 ANQGSEA.

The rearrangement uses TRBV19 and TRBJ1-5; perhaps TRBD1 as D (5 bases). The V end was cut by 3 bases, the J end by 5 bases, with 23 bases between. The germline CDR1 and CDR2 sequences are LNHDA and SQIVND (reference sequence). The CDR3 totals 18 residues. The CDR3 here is CASSILGRQLRVHQPQHF. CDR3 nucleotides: TGTGCCAGTAGTATCCTCGGGAGACAGTTAAGGGTCCATCAGCCCCAGCATTTT.

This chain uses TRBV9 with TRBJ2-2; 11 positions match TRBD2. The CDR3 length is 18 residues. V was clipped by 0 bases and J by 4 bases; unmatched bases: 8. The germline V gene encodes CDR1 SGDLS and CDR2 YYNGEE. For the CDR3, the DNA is TGTGCCAGCAGCGTAGAGGGTAGCGGGAGGGCCCGCACCGGGGAGCTGTTTTTT. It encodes CASSVEGSGRARTGELFF.

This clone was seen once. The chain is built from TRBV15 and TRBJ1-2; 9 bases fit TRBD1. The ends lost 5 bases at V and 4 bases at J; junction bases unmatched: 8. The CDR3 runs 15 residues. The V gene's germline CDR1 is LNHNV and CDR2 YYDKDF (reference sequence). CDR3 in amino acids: CATSPRGQGGYGYTF. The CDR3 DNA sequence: TGTGCCACCAGCCCACGGGGACAGGGAGGCTATGGCTACACCTTC.

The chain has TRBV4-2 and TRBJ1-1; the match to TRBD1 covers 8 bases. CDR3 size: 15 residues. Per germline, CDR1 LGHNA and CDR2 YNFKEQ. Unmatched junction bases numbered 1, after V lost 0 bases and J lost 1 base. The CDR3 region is CASSQDGTGNTEAFF. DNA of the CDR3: TGTGCCAGCAGCCAAGATGGGACAGGGAACACTGAAGCTTTCTTT.

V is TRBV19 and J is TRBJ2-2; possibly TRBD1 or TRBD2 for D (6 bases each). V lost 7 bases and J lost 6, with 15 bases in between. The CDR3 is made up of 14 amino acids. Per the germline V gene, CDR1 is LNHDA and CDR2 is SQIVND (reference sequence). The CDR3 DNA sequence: TGTGCCAGTAACCTAGGGGGGCCGGCCGGGGAGCTGTTTTTT. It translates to CASNLGGPAGELFF.

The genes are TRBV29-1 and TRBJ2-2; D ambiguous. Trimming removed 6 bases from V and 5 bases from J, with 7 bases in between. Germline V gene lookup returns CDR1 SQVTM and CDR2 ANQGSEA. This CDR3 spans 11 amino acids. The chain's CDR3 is CSVRETGELFF. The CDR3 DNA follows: TGCAGCGTAAGGGAAACCGGGGAGCTGTTTTTT.

CDR3 sequence: CASSVSSSYNSPLHF. DNA of the CDR3: TGTGCCAGCAGCGTAAGTTCCTCCTATAATTCACCCCTCCACTTT. This chain uses TRBV9 with TRBJ1-6, with no clear D. The V and J ends lost 1 base and 0 bases respectively, with 5 bases between them. The CDR3 runs to 15 residues. Germline CDR1 reads SGDLS; CDR2 reads YYNGEE.

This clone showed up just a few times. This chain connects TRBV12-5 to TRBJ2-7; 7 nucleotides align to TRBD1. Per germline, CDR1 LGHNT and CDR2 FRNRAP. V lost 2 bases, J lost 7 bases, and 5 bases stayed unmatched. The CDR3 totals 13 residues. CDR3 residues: CASGLTGAGEQYF. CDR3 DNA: TGTGCTAGTGGTTTGACAGGGGCAGGTGAGCAGTACTTC.

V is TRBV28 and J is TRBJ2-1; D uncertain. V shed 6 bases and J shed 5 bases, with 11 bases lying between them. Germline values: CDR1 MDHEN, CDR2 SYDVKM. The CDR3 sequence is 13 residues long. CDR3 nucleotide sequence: TGTGCCAGCAGCCCAACCCTTGACAATGAGCAGTTCTTC. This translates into CASSPTLDNEQFF. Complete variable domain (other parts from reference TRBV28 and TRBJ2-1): DVKVTQSSRYLVKRTGEKVFLECVQDMDHENMFWYRQDPGLGLRLIYFSYDVKMKEKGDIPEGYSVSREKKERFSLILESASTNQTSMYLCASSPTLDNEQFFGPGTRLTVL.

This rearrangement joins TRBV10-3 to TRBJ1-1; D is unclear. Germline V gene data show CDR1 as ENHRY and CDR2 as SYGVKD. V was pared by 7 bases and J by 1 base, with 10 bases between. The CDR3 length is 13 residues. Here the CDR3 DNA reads TGTGCCATCAAAGGCAGTTCGAACACTGAAGCTTTCTTT. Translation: CAIKGSSNTEAFF.

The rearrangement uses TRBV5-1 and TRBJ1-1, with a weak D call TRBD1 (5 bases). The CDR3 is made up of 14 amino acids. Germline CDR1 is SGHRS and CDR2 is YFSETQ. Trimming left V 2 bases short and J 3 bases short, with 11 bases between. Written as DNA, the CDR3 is TGCGCCAGCAGCTTTGCTGTGGGGGACACTGAAGCTTTCTTT. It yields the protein CASSFAVGDTEAFF.

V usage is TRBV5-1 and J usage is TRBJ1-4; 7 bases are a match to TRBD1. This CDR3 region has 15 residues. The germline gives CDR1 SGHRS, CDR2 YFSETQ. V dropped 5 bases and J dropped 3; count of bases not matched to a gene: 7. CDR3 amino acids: CASRENTGANEKLFF. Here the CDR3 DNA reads TGCGCCAGCAGGGAAAACACAGGGGCTAATGAAAAACTGTTTTTT.

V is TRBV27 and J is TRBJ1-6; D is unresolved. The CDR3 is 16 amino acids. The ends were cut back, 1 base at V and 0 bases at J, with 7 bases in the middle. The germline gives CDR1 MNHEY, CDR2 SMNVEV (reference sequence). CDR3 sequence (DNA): TGTGCCAGCAGTTTATTCGTGAGCTCCTATAATTCACCCCTCCACTTT. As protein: CASSLFVSSYNSPLHF.